This T cell receptor beta chain stems from a study of shared clonotypes between healthy human individuals (dated by TCRdb to between 2020 and 2021). A note on the overall study: The cohort included a few men and a couple of women between 18 and 49 years of age. Per donor, three plates each were used for CD4 naive and CD4 memory, two for CD8 naive, and one for CD8 memory. To estimate repertoire size and how much clonotype sharing occurs between individuals, the study deeply sequenced the blood TCR repertoires of several healthy adults. Libraries were prepared and TCR repertoires were sequenced by different laboratories using diverse techniques, in order to increase sequencing depth and limit assay-specific biases. Between about 0.85 and 8.9 billion PBMCs per donor were obtained by leukapheresis.

On this clone itself: Its antigen is still unknown. No per-base quality is available; no much larger clone lies one base away.

A distance of 21 bases separates the germline ends of V and J, which lose 0 bases and 3 bases respectively. Based on the germline V gene, the CDR1 and CDR2 sequences are LGHNA and YNFKEQ. Its CDR3 holds 18 amino acids, cysteine through phenylalanine. Only CDR3 DNA remains: 54 bases, in frame from the first base. CD8 naive samples consisted of CD45RO-negative cells that were positively selected for CCR7, yielding a CD45RA+CCR7+ population without TemRA cells. Healthy HIV-negative adults with no recently reported acute infections or vaccinations were included as donors. All donors were Caucasian adults living in Nashville, Tennessee, USA. Blood was obtained by leukapheresis, after which PBMCs were separated by Ficoll-Histopaque density gradient centrifugation and cryopreserved in liquid nitrogen vapor phase. Purity and quantity of every magnetically sorted T cell population were checked by analytical flow cytometry. Genomic DNA was isolated from every sorted fraction and measured by UV absorbance on a Nanodrop 2000c.

Findings and caveats that apply to the study as a whole: Even with the large sequencing depth, rarefaction of the sorted-subset datasets indicated that sequencing was incomplete. Pairwise subsampling led to the expectation that sequencing depth would affect the degree of clonotype sharing among donors. When four donors were compared, the shared fraction of clonotypes was about 5% for naive CD4, more than 3% for naive CD8, more than 2% for memory CD4, and under 0.5% for memory CD8. Naive subsets generally had larger estimated clonotype richness than memory subsets did. Sampling was restricted to blood, and TCR repertoires in tissue are likely to differ from TCR repertoires in blood. Because the study included only a small number of donors, the genetic and exposure-history diversity represented was limited. Clonotypes shared by all four sorted-subset donors showed higher generation probabilities than non-shared clonotypes.

Using the deep immunoSEQ assay, multiplex PCR amplified TCR CDR3 regions from genomic DNA. For each cell subset, the extracted genomic DNA was distributed evenly across all wells of several immunoSEQ 96-well plates, and each plate served as one replicate. For sorted subsets, around 200 ng genomic DNA, equal to tens of thousands of T cell genomes, was loaded into each replicate PCR. The purified libraries were quantified using a Qubit 3.0 fluorometer, sized with a Bioanalyzer 2100, and then quantified again using the KAPA Library Quantification kit. Every immunoSEQ 96-well plate was sequenced on a dedicated single-read 150-cycle Illumina NextSeq 550 flow cell. The study's processing was this. Because the immunoSEQ output included only junctional sequences and no quality scores, the filtering could not be the same as the filtering used for full-length reads. To assign V/J genes and CDR3, sequences were annotated using PyIR, a Python wrapper for IgBLAST v1.9, with IMGT germline references. Any read was removed if the V/J assignment was weak (E-value above 1e-6), the CDR3 was missing, or the read contained stop codons, out-of-frame junctions, or ambiguous translated residues. A V3J clonotype was defined by an identical inferred V gene, J gene, and CDR3 amino acid sequence. To compute the percentage overlap between repertoires, the number of shared unique clonotypes was divided by the size of the smaller repertoire. Three approaches were used to assess repertoire richness: RTK rarefaction, the Chao1 estimator, and Recon v2.1 estimates of unobserved clonotypes. Generation probabilities for all TCRbeta clonotypes obtained by the gDNA method from a handful of donors were computed using OLGA. TCRdb obtained this table from immuneACCESS and retained in-frame rearrangements with V and J assigned. These tables miss some clones; where compared with another copy, unresolved V genes account for less than half of the shortfall, and the remainder is unexplained. V, J and clone size derive from that table, while D and trimming were established from the DNA sequence. This sample holds hundreds of thousands of clones; about 96% were observed only once. The ten largest clones add up to approximately 0.12% of the sample.

The V and J segments used are TRBV4-2 and TRBJ2-7, and perhaps TRBD1 as D gene, on 7 matching bases. The sample consisted of naive CD8+ T cells sorted from blood. This specimen's cell subset or site label, interpreted: CD45RA+CCR7+. The receptor's source is a woman aged 25-40 years in good health. The CDR3 amino acid sequence is: CASSQDQGGGDIYYEQYF. In nucleotide form, the sequence is TGTGCCAGCAGCCAAGATCAGGGGGGCGGGGACATTTACTACGAGCAGTACTTC.